The T cell receptor beta chain described here comes from a study of blood T cell repertoires in COVID-19. Study-level background: From T cells, B-cell-depleted T cells, or PBMCs came the material, which was cDNA or gDNA.

CDR1 MNHEY and CDR2 SVGAGI come from the germline V gene. V gave up 6 bases and J gave up 6 bases, with 20 bases separating them. CDR3 size: 15 residues. The repertoire was sequenced with immunoSEQ multiplex PCR; TCRdb's copy has only in-frame clones and lacks some. The sample yields around 250,000 clones, approximately 85% seen once. This TCR derives from a man older than 75 with acute or convalescent COVID-19. Sequencing used peripheral blood. The chain combines TRBV6-5 with TRBJ1-1, with a possible D match to TRBD1 (5 bases). For the CDR3, the DNA is TGTGCCAGCAGCGCCGGGACCCTCGGGGGGTCTGAAGCTTTCTTT. Its translation is CASSAGTLGGSEAFF.